What follows are 3 T cell receptor beta chains derived from one specimen sequenced in a study of early T cells in non-severe SARS-CoV-2 infection. TCRdb used MiXCR to reprocess the 5' RACE reads, holding one entry per CDR3 protein. The data show 80,000 to 95,000 distinct CDR3 sequences, roughly 13% seen once. The material sequenced was whole blood. The receptor set was obtained from an adult who was a healthcare worker with PCR-confirmed SARS-CoV-2 infection or an uninfected control (not recorded which).

The chain carries TRBV6-2 or TRBV6-3 and TRBJ2-6; no clear D gene. V lost 1 base and J lost 0, with 4 bases in between. Germline loops: CDR1 MNHEY, CDR2 SVGEGT. The CDR3 spans 15 residues. CDR3 in amino acids: CASSYLNSGANVLTF. Here the CDR3 DNA reads TGTGCCAGCAGTTACTTGAACTCTGGGGCCAACGTCCTGACTTTC.

The J gene is TRBJ2-5, the V gene TRBV27, with 8 bases matching TRBD1. Germline CDR1 and CDR2: MNHEY and SMNVEV (reference sequence). There are 14 residues in the CDR3. Trimming removed 6 bases from V and 5 bases from J; junction bases left unmatched: 8. DNA of the CDR3: TGTGCCAGCAGAATCAGGACAGGGCTGGAGACCCAGTACTTC. Protein sequence: CASRIRTGLETQYF.

The chain has TRBV19 and TRBJ1-5, with D maybe TRBD1 (5 bases). The germline V and J ends were trimmed by 5 bases and 2 bases, with 13 bases remaining between them. Germline CDR1 is LNHDA and CDR2 is SQIVND (reference sequence). CDR3 length equals 15 residues. The CDR3 DNA sequence: TGTGCCAGTAGTGTTGGGCAGGGTGGCAATCAGCCCCAGCATTTT. This translates into CASSVGQGGNQPQHF.